This TCR beta chain was observed in a study of blood T cells in healthy people across ages. In terms of origin and age, donors were healthy Caucasian individuals from Russia aged 6 to 90. Points from the study as a whole: Diversity of TCR beta per million T cells declined in a roughly linear way with age. Investigators treated diversity estimates from one million T cells as underestimates.

Comment on this clonotype: Its specificity is unknown.

Using a J-beta primer mix together with a sample-barcoded 5' primer, a second PCR was run for roughly 6 to 12 cycles. With 12 random nucleotides, a template-switch adaptor tagged each individual cDNA molecule. TCRdb passed the 5' RACE reads through MiXCR, listing each CDR3 protein once. In the table there are about 1.4 million distinct CDR3 sequences, 45% to 70% of which are singletons. The CDR3 runs to 14 residues. Looked up from germline, CDR1 is SGHTA and CDR2 is FQGNSA. V shed 5 bases and J 8 bases; nucleotides not matched to a gene: 6. V usage is TRBV7-2 and J usage is TRBJ1-4, with 9 bases lining up with TRBD1. The sample comprised blood. The clonotype was recovered from a man between 18 and 29 years old in good health. Written as DNA, the CDR3 is TGTGCCAGCAGCCATGGACAGGGGTGGGAAAAACTGTTTTTT. It yields the protein CASSHGQGWEKLFF. The full variable domain, in which reference TRBV7-2 and TRBJ1-4 provide the parts outside the CDR3, is GAGVSQSPSNKVTEKGKDVELRCDPISGHTALYWYRQSLGQGLEFLIYFQGNSAPDKSGLPSDRFSAERTGGSVSTLTIQRTQQEDSAVYLCASSHGQGWEKLFFGSGTQLSVL.